These 28 T cell receptor beta chains were all obtained from the same sample, sequenced in a study of blood T cells in healthy people across ages. A second PCR of roughly 7 to 11 cycles used a sample-barcoded 5' primer and a J-beta primer mix. TCRdb passed the 5' RACE reads through MiXCR, listing each CDR3 protein once. The sample consists of 700,000 to 950,000 distinct CDR3 sequences, 40% to 45% of them appearing once. The sequencing input was blood. These receptors were collected from a woman in her sixties or seventies in good health.

This clonotype was recorded many times. J is TRBJ2-7 and V is TRBV20-1; no definite D call. This CDR3 contains 12 residues. Germline CDR1 and CDR2: DFQATT and SNEGSKA (reference sequence). Trimming shortened V by 7 bases and J by 4 bases, and 14 bases separated the two germline ends. The CDR3 here is CSGGPRIYEQYF. The CDR3, as DNA: TGCAGTGGTGGGCCTAGAATATACGAGCAGTACTTC.

V usage is TRBV20-1 and J usage is TRBJ2-1, with D perhaps matching TRBD2 (6 bases). Between the trimmed V and J ends, which lost 0 bases and 0 bases, there was a span of 12 bases. The V gene's germline CDR1 is DFQATT and CDR2 SNEGSKA (reference sequence). The CDR3 consists of 16 residues. CDR3 in DNA: TGCAGTGCTAGAGATGGGGGACTGGGCTCCTACAATGAGCAGTTCTTC. It is translated as CSARDGGLGSYNEQFF.

Regarding this clonotype: Since a much larger clone is just one base distant, this may be a read error. J is TRBJ2-6 and V is TRBV9; tentatively, D is TRBD1 (6 bases). The germline V gene has CDR1 SGDLS and CDR2 YYNGEE. The CDR3 covers 16 residues. The V gene lost 3 bases and the J gene lost 0 bases, with 10 bases spanning the gap. CDR3 DNA sequence: TGTGCCAGCAGCGATAACAGGGACTCTGGGGCCAACGTCCTGACTTTC. This codes for CASSDNRDSGANVLTF.

This clonotype was recorded a few times. This chain connects TRBV29-1 to TRBJ2-3; D gene unclear. CDR3 size: 14 residues. From germline, CDR1 is SQVTM and CDR2 ANQGSEA. Trimming pared 4 bases from V and 0 bases from J, leaving 11 bases between. DNA of the CDR3: TGCAGCGTTGTAGGGATCTCTAGCACAGATACGCAGTATTTT. It codes for CSVVGISSTDTQYF.

This clonotype was seen at least ten times. V gene TRBV3-1 combines with J gene TRBJ1-2, with a weak D call TRBD1 (5 bases). Between the trimmed V and J ends, which lost 4 bases and 5 bases, there was a span of 11 bases. This CDR3 is 13 amino acids long. Per the germline V gene, CDR1 is LGHDT and CDR2 is YNNKEL (reference sequence). CDR3 DNA sequence: TGTGCCAGCAGCCTAGGGACGGAATATGGCTACACCTTC. As protein: CASSLGTEYGYTF.

J is TRBJ2-2 and V is TRBV4-1; 10 positions match TRBD2. The CDR3 is 17 amino acids. The germline V gene has CDR1 MGHRA and CDR2 YSYEKL. With 6 bases clipped from V and 5 bases from J, the junction kept 12 bases outside the gene matches. As DNA, the CDR3 is TGCGCCAGCAGTCCCGGAGTAGCGGGGGGACGGACCGGGGAGCTGTTTTTT. Translating gives CASSPGVAGGRTGELFF.

Many counts were recorded for this clonotype. This chain connects TRBV20-1 to TRBJ1-1; D gene ambiguous. The V gene's germline CDR1 is DFQATT and CDR2 SNEGSKA (reference sequence). The CDR3 covers 12 residues. V gave up 8 bases and J gave up 3 bases, with 13 bases separating them. CDR3 loop: CSIESGDTEAFF. The DNA of the CDR3 is TGCAGTATAGAATCAGGAGACACTGAAGCTTTCTTT.

This clonotype was observed at least ten times. The chain couples TRBV11-2 to TRBJ2-7, with D unclear. Germline V gene data show CDR1 as SGHAT and CDR2 as FQNNGV. V was trimmed by 0 bases and J by 2 bases, leaving 11 bases between them. The length of the CDR3 is 15 residues. CDR3 amino acids: CASSLESRATYEQYF. The CDR3 DNA reads as TGTGCCAGCAGCTTAGAATCACGGGCAACCTACGAGCAGTACTTC.

V usage is TRBV20-1 and J usage is TRBJ1-2; 10 nucleotides align to TRBD1. The CDR3 spans 17 residues. The germline V gene encodes CDR1 DFQATT and CDR2 SNEGSKA (reference sequence). After removal of 3 bases from V and 3 bases from J, the junction contained 13 bases not matched to a gene. CDR3 loop: CSARLRQGAMLDYGYTF. The CDR3 DNA follows: TGCAGTGCTAGGCTTAGACAGGGGGCTATGCTTGACTATGGCTACACCTTC.

This clonotype has only a few counts. The chain links TRBV6-2 or TRBV6-3 to TRBJ2-4, with 9 positions matching TRBD1. The better agreement between TRBJ2-7 and the DNA end casts doubt on the J call. Germline CDR1 reads MNHEY; CDR2 reads SVGEGT. The CDR3 extends over 15 amino acids. CDR3 nucleotide sequence: TGTGCCAGCATTGGGGAGGGACAGGGCACCTACGAGCAGTACTTC. Translated: CASIGEGQGTYEQYF.

Concerning this clonotype: One base away lies a much larger clone, so this may be a sequencing read error. The gene calls are TRBV28 and TRBJ2-1, with 9 positions matching TRBD2. The V gene end was trimmed by 2 bases and the J gene end by 4 bases; junction bases not matched to a gene: 9. Germline values: CDR1 MDHEN, CDR2 SYDVKM. The CDR3 length is 17 residues. This CDR3 reads CASSLESAGGTYNEQFF. In DNA, the CDR3 is TGTGCCAGCAGTTTAGAATCGGCGGGGGGGACATACAATGAGCAGTTCTTC.

This clonotype was observed a few times. The rearrangement joins TRBV12-3 or TRBV12-4 to TRBJ1-2, with 7 nucleotides matching TRBD1. This CDR3 has 11 residues. V lost 5 bases to trimming and J lost 12 bases; unmatched junction nucleotides: 6. For the CDR3, the DNA is TGTGCCAGCAGTCCAGGGGGAGTGAACACCTTC. Translation: CASSPGGVNTF.

V gene TRBV24-1 combines with J gene TRBJ2-5; D may be TRBD2 (5 bases). The CDR3 sequence is 12 residues long. V lost 9 bases to trimming and J lost 5 bases, with 12 bases between them. From germline, CDR1 is KGHDR and CDR2 SFDVKD. In nucleotides, the CDR3 is TGTGCCACCGCCCAACCGGGGGAGACCCAGTACTTC. Protein sequence: CATAQPGETQYF.

The chain couples TRBV7-6 to TRBJ2-1; D may be TRBD1 or TRBD2 (6 bases each). Looked up from germline, CDR1 is SGHVS and CDR2 is FNYEAQ. V lost 2 bases to trimming and J lost 4 bases, with 21 bases between them. This CDR3 contains 18 residues. The CDR3 loop reads CASSLRGALNRAYNEQFF. CDR3 sequence (DNA): TGTGCCAGCAGCTTAAGGGGGGCCCTAAACCGCGCGTACAATGAGCAGTTCTTC.

This clonotype was observed a handful of times. The rearrangement joins TRBV27 to TRBJ1-2, with unresolved D. Germline loops: CDR1 MNHEY, CDR2 SMNVEV (reference sequence). The CDR3 runs to 16 residues. V was shortened by 0 bases and J by 0 bases, with 11 bases between the two germline ends. The CDR3 is CASSLSKGGANYGYTF. For the CDR3, the DNA is TGTGCCAGCAGTTTATCGAAAGGTGGAGCTAACTATGGCTACACCTTC.

The chain uses TRBV12-3 or TRBV12-4 and TRBJ1-6; 8 bases are a match to TRBD1. The junction had 8 bases not matched to a gene; V was cut back by 6 bases and J by 10 bases. The CDR3 contains 14 residues. The CDR3: CASSQGAELSPLHF. The CDR3 DNA sequence: TGTGCCAGCAGCCAGGGGGCCGAGTTATCACCCCTCCACTTT.

This clonotype turned up a few times. The rearrangement joins TRBV10-3 to TRBJ1-2; D not resolved. The CDR3 totals 13 residues. With 7 bases removed from V and 2 bases from J, the gap between germline ends came to 11 bases. Germline lookup yields CDR1 ENHRY and CDR2 SYGVKD. The chain's CDR3 is CAITRHQNYGYTF. The CDR3 DNA sequence: TGTGCCATCACGAGACACCAAAACTATGGCTACACCTTC.

There are many counts of this clonotype. This chain uses TRBV5-6 with TRBJ2-5; D call uncertain. Germline V gives CDR1 SGHDT, CDR2 YYEEEE. CDR3 length: 12 amino acids. Trimming took 4 bases from V and 5 from J, leaving 9 bases between them. Here the CDR3 DNA reads TGTGCCAGCAGCCCCCGACGGGAGACCCAGTACTTC. This codes for CASSPRRETQYF.

This clonotype occurred many times. V is TRBV7-9 and J is TRBJ2-5; perhaps D is TRBD1 or TRBD2 (5 bases each). This CDR3 contains 15 residues. CDR1 is SEHNR and CDR2 is FQNEAQ in the germline V gene (reference sequence). Trimming took off 5 bases at V and 5 bases at J, with 18 bases between the two ends. The CDR3 region is CASSRGANMDETQYF. The DNA for the CDR3 is TGTGCCAGCAGCAGAGGGGCGAACATGGACGAGACCCAGTACTTC.

This clonotype came up a few times. CDR3 loop: CSARGPTGLAGSELYEQYF. The CDR3 DNA follows: TGCAGTGCTAGAGGGCCCACGGGGCTAGCGGGATCCGAACTCTACGAGCAGTACTTC. V usage is TRBV20-1 and J usage is TRBJ2-7; 9 nucleotides agree with TRBD2. The CDR3 extends over 19 amino acids. Germline assignment: CDR1 DFQATT and CDR2 SNEGSKA (reference sequence). J lost 3 bases, V lost 1 base, and 19 bases had no gene match.

This clonotype was detected only a few times. This chain uses TRBV6-6 with TRBJ1-4; weak D call: TRBD1 (6 bases). Germline lookup yields CDR1 MNHNY and CDR2 SVGAGI (reference sequence). CDR3 length: 15 residues. The V end was cut by 6 bases, the J end by 8 bases, with 19 bases between. The CDR3 DNA sequence: TGTGCCAGCAGGGACAGAAACTTATTGGAAGAAAAACTGTTTTTT. This encodes CASRDRNLLEEKLFF.

V is TRBV11-2 and J is TRBJ2-3, with D perhaps assigned TRBD1 or TRBD2 (5 bases each). CDR1 is SGHAT, CDR2 FQNNGV, per germline. The CDR3 loop spans 12 amino acids. Trimming shortened V by 7 bases and J by 11 bases, and 16 bases separated the two germline ends. The CDR3 bases are TGTGCCAGCACCCAGCCCGGGACCAGGCAGTATTTT. Translation gives CASTQPGTRQYF.

In this sample, this clonotype turned up a few times. This chain's CDR3 is CASSPGQGDVYEQYF. The CDR3 coding sequence is TGTGCCAGCTCACCAGGACAGGGGGATGTCTACGAGCAGTACTTC. The V call is TRBV18, the J call TRBJ2-7; TRBD1 matches at 10 bases. Germline V CDR1 and CDR2: KGHSH, LQKENI. CDR3 size: 15 residues. V shed 2 bases and J 3 bases; nucleotides not matched to a gene: 4.

This chain connects TRBV28 to TRBJ2-7, with D possibly matching TRBD2 (5 bases). This CDR3 is 14 amino acids long. V lost 7 bases and J 4 bases, leaving 17 bases between the germline ends. Germline V gives CDR1 MDHEN, CDR2 SYDVKM. The CDR3 is CASTPPSREYEQYF. DNA of the CDR3: TGTGCCAGCACCCCTCCTAGTAGGGAGTACGAGCAGTACTTC.

The gene calls are TRBV5-8 and TRBJ2-3; perhaps TRBD1 as D (6 bases). Germline values: CDR1 SGHTS, CDR2 YDEGEE. This CDR3 spans 16 amino acids. Trimming removed 4 bases at V and 0 bases at J, with 15 bases between. The CDR3 reads CASSVPDSYSTDTQYF. For the CDR3, the DNA is TGTGCCAGCAGCGTTCCGGACAGCTATAGCACAGATACGCAGTATTTT.

The chain employs TRBV15 and TRBJ2-1; possible D gene TRBD1, 6 bases. The CDR3 is 15 amino acids. Per the germline V gene, CDR1 is LNHNV and CDR2 is YYDKDF (reference sequence). Trimming took 6 bases from V and 5 from J, leaving 17 bases between them. CDR3 region: CATRDKRQANNEQFF. The CDR3 DNA follows: TGTGCCACCAGGGACAAGAGACAGGCTAACAATGAGCAGTTCTTC. Variable domain in full (rest from reference TRBV15 and TRBJ2-1): DAMVIQNPRYQVTQFGKPVTLSCSQTLNHNVMYWYQQKSSQAPKLLFHYYDKDFNNEADTPDNFQSRRPNTSFCFLDIRSPGLGDTAMYLCATRDKRQANNEQFFGPGTRLTVL.

This clonotype was seen repeatedly, ten times or more. The chain carries TRBV5-1 and TRBJ1-6; D possibly corresponds to TRBD1 (6 bases). Germline V gene sequence: CDR1 SGHRS, CDR2 YFSETQ. The CDR3 is 16 residues long. V lost 0 bases and J 5 bases, leaving 12 bases between the germline ends. CDR3: CASSLGPQGDNSPLHF. The CDR3 DNA follows: TGCGCCAGCAGCTTGGGACCACAGGGAGATAATTCACCCCTCCACTTT.

The rearrangement uses TRBV20-1 and TRBJ1-5; 11 nucleotides align to TRBD1. This CDR3 is 18 amino acids long. Per the germline V gene, CDR1 is DFQATT and CDR2 is SNEGSKA (reference sequence). V lost 2 bases, J lost 2 bases, and 11 bases stayed unmatched. CDR3 sequence reads: CSARPRDRGTHRNQPQHF. The CDR3, as DNA: TGCAGTGCTAGACCGCGGGACAGGGGGACACATCGCAATCAGCCCCAGCATTTT.